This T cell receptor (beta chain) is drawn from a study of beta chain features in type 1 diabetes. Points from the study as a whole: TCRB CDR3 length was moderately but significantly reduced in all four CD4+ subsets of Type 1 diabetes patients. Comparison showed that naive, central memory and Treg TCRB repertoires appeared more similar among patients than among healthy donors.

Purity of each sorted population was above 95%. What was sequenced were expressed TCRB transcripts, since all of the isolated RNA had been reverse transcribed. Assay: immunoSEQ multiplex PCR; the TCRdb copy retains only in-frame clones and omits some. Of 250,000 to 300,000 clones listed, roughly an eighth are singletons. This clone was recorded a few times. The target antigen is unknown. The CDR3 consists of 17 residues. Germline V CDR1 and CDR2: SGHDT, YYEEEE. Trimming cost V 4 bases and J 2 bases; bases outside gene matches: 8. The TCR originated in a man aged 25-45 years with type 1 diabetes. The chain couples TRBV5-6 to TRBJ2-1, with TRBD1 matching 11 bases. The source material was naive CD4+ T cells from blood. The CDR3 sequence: CASSRTGGGWTYNEQFF. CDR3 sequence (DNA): TGTGCCAGCAGCCGGACAGGGGGCGGATGGACCTACAATGAGCAGTTCTTC.